This passage covers 19 T cell receptor beta chains from one sample sequenced in a study of tumor-infiltrating lymphocytes in localized non-small cell lung cancer. Here immunoSEQ multiplex PCR was the method, and the copy in TCRdb shows in-frame clones only, minus some. The sample has about 9,000 clones; almost 70% are singletons. Sequenced sample: uninvolved lung tissue not adjacent to the tumor. The receptors come from a human donor with non-small cell lung cancer.

This clone came up a few times. V is TRBV5-1 and J is TRBJ1-2, with D unclear. The CDR3 runs to 12 residues. The V end lost 0 bases, the J end lost 6 bases, and 6 bases lay between the germline ends. Looked up from germline, CDR1 is SGHRS and CDR2 is YFSETQ. The CDR3 protein is CASSLVGDGYTF. The CDR3 DNA is TGCGCCAGCAGCTTGGTAGGTGATGGCTACACCTTC.

This chain links TRBV29-1 with TRBJ2-2; the D is unclear. From germline, CDR1 is SQVTM and CDR2 ANQGSEA. V lost 7 bases and J lost 0, with 12 bases in between. The length of the CDR3 is 14 residues. CDR3 sequence: CSARPTANTGELFF. CDR3 coding DNA: TGCAGCGCCCGACCTACAGCGAACACCGGGGAGCTGTTTTTT.

The chain recombines TRBV7-6 with TRBJ1-5; 7 positions agree with TRBD1. V trimming: 1 base; J trimming: 7 bases; junction bases outside the gene matches: 10. From germline, CDR1 is SGHVS and CDR2 FNYEAQ. CDR3 length: 16 residues. The CDR3 here is CASSLDPHRGGQPQHF. In DNA form, the CDR3 reads TGTGCCAGCAGCTTAGACCCCCACAGGGGAGGACAGCCCCAGCATTTT.

CDR3 bases: TGTGCCAGTAGTAGTCGAGGTGCAGATACGCAGTATTTT. It encodes CASSSRGADTQYF. The V call is TRBV19, the J call TRBJ2-3; D gene unclear. The CDR3 totals 13 residues. Per the germline V gene, CDR1 is LNHDA and CDR2 is SQIVND (reference sequence). Trimming shortened V by 4 bases and J by 4 bases, and 9 bases separated the two germline ends.

The J gene is TRBJ2-2, the V gene TRBV4-3; 8 positions match TRBD1. Unmatched junction bases numbered 7, after V lost 1 base and J lost 6 bases. Germline values: CDR1 LGHNA, CDR2 YSLEER. The CDR3 is made up of 16 amino acids. The CDR3 DNA follows: TGCGCCAGCAGCCAAGGGACAGGGAGGTTGGCCGGGGAGCTGTTTTTT. Its translation is CASSQGTGRLAGELFF.

This clone occurred a few times. The chain couples TRBV5-1 to TRBJ2-1; 8 positions match TRBD2. The CDR3 is 13 residues long. Unmatched junction bases numbered 4, after V lost 6 bases and J lost 5 bases. The germline gives CDR1 SGHRS, CDR2 YFSETQ. CDR3 bases: TGCGCCAGCAAACTAGCGGAAAACAATGAGCAGTTCTTC. Translating gives CASKLAENNEQFF.

The V gene is TRBV5-1, the J gene TRBJ2-2; 11 bases are a match to TRBD2. Looked up from germline, CDR1 is SGHRS and CDR2 is YFSETQ. CDR3 size: 15 residues. The J segment lost 6 bases and the V segment lost 3 bases, leaving 4 bases of the junction unmatched. The CDR3 loop reads CASSSLAGGSGELFF. CDR3 in DNA: TGCGCCAGCAGCTCCCTAGCGGGAGGCTCCGGGGAGCTGTTTTTT.

The genes are TRBV4-3 and TRBJ2-7; TRBD2 matches at 9 bases. The germline CDR1 and CDR2 sequences are LGHNA and YSLEER. CDR3 size: 16 residues. The junction had 9 bases not matched to a gene; V was cut back by 0 bases and J by 6 bases. This chain's CDR3 is CASSQEMGSGSSEQYF. CDR3 nucleotides: TGCGCCAGCAGCCAAGAAATGGGTAGCGGGAGTTCCGAGCAGTACTTC.

The chain's CDR3 is CASSLAGHSGNTIYF. As DNA, the CDR3 is TGCGCCAGCAGCTTGGCGGGACACTCTGGAAACACCATATATTTT. The chain is built from TRBV5-1 and TRBJ1-3, with D possibly being TRBD1 (6 bases). The CDR3 runs 15 residues. Per the germline V gene, CDR1 is SGHRS and CDR2 is YFSETQ. The germline V and J ends were trimmed by 0 bases and 0 bases, with 7 bases remaining between them. The full variable domain, its missing parts supplied by reference TRBV5-1 and TRBJ1-3, is KAGVTQTPRYLIKTRGQQVTLSCSPISGHRSVSWYQQTPGQGLQFLFEYFSETQRNKGNFPGRFSGRQFSNSRSEMNVSTLELGDSALYLCASSLAGHSGNTIYFGEGSWLTVV.

This chain links TRBV25-1 with TRBJ2-3; 12 bases map to TRBD2. From germline, CDR1 is MGHDK and CDR2 SYGVNS. The CDR3 is 15 amino acids. V was pared by 6 bases and J by 8 bases, with 9 bases of the junction left unmatched. The CDR3 region has the DNA TGTGCCAGCAGCATAGCGGGACTAGCGGGCTTTACGCAGTATTTT. Its translation is CASSIAGLAGFTQYF.

The V and J genes are TRBV6-5 and TRBJ1-2, with D possibly matching TRBD1 (5 bases). Trimming pared 0 bases from V and 11 bases from J, leaving 10 bases between. CDR3 length: 12 residues. The germline gives CDR1 MNHEY, CDR2 SVGAGI. The CDR3 bases are TGTGCCAGCAGTTACTCCCGACAGACATACACCTTC. It codes for CASSYSRQTYTF.

The chain links TRBV5-4 to TRBJ2-7; the D is unclear. Looked up from germline, CDR1 is SGHNT and CDR2 is YYREEE (reference sequence). CDR3 length equals 11 residues. The V end lost 4 bases, the J end lost 0 bases, and 2 bases lay between the germline ends. In nucleotides, the CDR3 is TGTGCCAGCAGCAGCTCCTACGAGCAGTACTTC. Amino acids: CASSSSYEQYF. Full variable domain (remainder filled in from reference TRBV5-4 and TRBJ2-7): ETGVTQSPTHLIKTRGQQVTLRCSSQSGHNTVSWYQQALGQGPQFIFQYYREEENGRGNFPPRFSGLQFPNYSSELNVNALELDDSALYLCASSSSYEQYFGPGTRLTVT.

The chain carries TRBV7-9 and TRBJ2-2, with TRBD2 matching over 7 bases. J was trimmed by 4 bases and V by 4 bases; bases with no gene match: 12. The CDR3 runs to 17 residues. The germline V gene has CDR1 SEHNR and CDR2 FQNEAQ (reference sequence). CDR3 DNA: TGTGCCAGCAGCTCAACGGAGGGCGGGAGTGGCACCGGGGAGCTGTTTTTT. It encodes CASSSTEGGSGTGELFF. Drawing the rest from reference TRBV7-9 and TRBJ2-2, the complete variable domain is DTGVSQNPRHKITKRGQNVTFRCDPISEHNRLYWYRQTLGQGPEFLTYFQNEAQLEKSRLLSDRFSAERPKGSFSTLEIQRTEQGDSAMYLCASSSTEGGSGTGELFFGEGSRLTVL.

On this clone: One base separates it from a far larger clone, so it is likely a read error. The chain couples TRBV5-4 to TRBJ2-1, with D perhaps TRBD1 (5 bases). CDR3 length: 15 amino acids. The germline V and J ends were trimmed by 4 bases and 4 bases, with 15 bases remaining between them. Germline V gene sequence: CDR1 SGHNT, CDR2 YYREEE (reference sequence). The CDR3 DNA reads TGTGCCAGCAGCCAAGATGGAAACAGGTACAATGAGCAGTTCTTC. It translates to CASSQDGNRYNEQFF.

The J gene is TRBJ2-7, the V gene TRBV7-3; TRBD1 or TRBD2 may be the D gene (6 bases each). Trimming took off 2 bases at V and 3 bases at J, with 11 bases between the two ends. The CDR3 totals 14 residues. The germline CDR1 and CDR2 sequences are SGHTA and FQGTGA. The CDR3 protein is CASSLLGGYYEQYF. The CDR3 nucleotides are TGTGCCAGCAGCTTATTGGGGGGCTACTACGAGCAGTACTTC.

Sample share makes this clone medium-sized. The sample contains more than one DNA sequence encoding this CDR3. The rearrangement links TRBV7-9 to TRBJ1-5, with a tentative D call TRBD1 (5 bases). The CDR3 is 14 residues long. From germline, CDR1 is SEHNR and CDR2 FQNEAQ (reference sequence). V lost 5 bases and J lost 2, with 10 bases in between. The CDR3 DNA sequence: TGTGCCAGCAGCCCCTTAGGGGGCAATCAGCCCCAGCATTTT. It specifies CASSPLGGNQPQHF.

V is TRBV7-8 and J is TRBJ2-7, with 9 bases that match TRBD2. This CDR3 has 14 amino acids. CDR1 is SGHVS and CDR2 is FQNEAQ in the germline V gene. Trimming at V came to 3 bases and at J to 3 bases, leaving 3 bases not matched to a gene. CDR3: CASSLGLANYEQYF. The DNA of the CDR3 is TGTGCCAGCAGCTTGGGACTAGCTAACTACGAGCAGTACTTC.

This chain connects TRBV19 to TRBJ1-4, with 8 bases aligning to TRBD1. This CDR3 contains 17 residues. Germline CDR1 is LNHDA and CDR2 is SQIVND (reference sequence). The J segment lost 0 bases and the V segment lost 6 bases, leaving 9 bases of the junction unmatched. The DNA for the CDR3 is TGTGCCAGTAGAGACAGGGGAGTGATTGCAACTAATGAAAAACTGTTTTTT. It codes for CASRDRGVIATNEKLFF.

The rearrangement links TRBV28 to TRBJ2-7; D gene uncertain. V lost 5 bases and J lost 1, with 9 bases in between. This CDR3 is built from 13 residues. Per germline, CDR1 MDHEN and CDR2 SYDVKM. The CDR3 sequence: CASSRSLSYEQYF. Here the CDR3 DNA reads TGTGCCAGCAGTCGCTCTCTTTCCTACGAGCAGTACTTC.